One sample yielded the 6 T cell receptor beta chains listed below, sequenced in a study of cytomegalovirus exposure and HLA in healthy donors. Primers for the PCR totalled 60 Vbeta and 13 Jbeta. Assay: immunoSEQ multiplex PCR; the TCRdb copy retains only in-frame clones and omits some. The table records approximately 300,000 clones, 70% to 90% of them present only once. The material sequenced was PBMCs. These receptors were collected from a woman between 35 and 50 years old in good health and CMV-seropositive.

The chain is built from TRBV7-8 and TRBJ1-4, with 9 bases aligning to TRBD1. J gave up 8 bases and V 6 bases, and 7 bases lay outside the gene matches. CDR1 and CDR2 from the germline V gene are SGHVS and FQNEAQ. This CDR3 spans 14 amino acids. Written as DNA, the CDR3 is TGTGCCAGCAGTAGACAGGGGGAAGTGGAAAAACTGTTTTTT. Translating gives CASSRQGEVEKLFF.

This clone occurred once. CDR3 coding DNA: TGTGCCAGCAGCTTACAAGGACAGGAACGGGACTATGGCTACACCTTC. Translated: CASSLQGQERDYGYTF. The rearrangement joins TRBV7-9 to TRBJ1-2; 7 positions agree with TRBD1. The CDR3 totals 16 residues. V shed 2 bases, J shed 3 bases, and the junction held 9 bases outside the gene matches. CDR1 is SEHNR, CDR2 FQNEAQ, per germline (reference sequence).

The chain carries TRBV9 and TRBJ2-3, with TRBD2 as a possible D gene (6 bases). Germline loops: CDR1 SGDLS, CDR2 YYNGEE. V was pared by 3 bases and J by 4 bases, with 15 bases between. The CDR3 totals 15 residues. The CDR3 DNA follows: TGTGCCAGCAGCGCGGGAGCCGAGGGCTCAGATACGCAGTATTTT. As protein: CASSAGAEGSDTQYF.

This sequence joins TRBV13 and TRBJ1-5; maybe TRBD1 (5 bases). V was cut by 2 bases and J by 7 bases, with 12 bases left in between. The CDR3 sequence is 14 residues long. Germline V gene lookup returns CDR1 PRHDT and CDR2 FYEKMQ (reference sequence). The CDR3 loop reads CASSLQGLGQPQHF. The CDR3 coding sequence is TGTGCCAGCAGCTTACAGGGATTGGGCCAGCCCCAGCATTTT.

This clone has just a few counts. In nucleotides, the CDR3 is TGTGCCAGCAGCTTGGACAGATTCTATGGCTACACCTTC. The encoded protein is CASSLDRFYGYTF. The chain links TRBV5-6 to TRBJ1-2; D gene ambiguous. The CDR3 sequence is 13 residues long. Trimming removed 0 bases from V and 4 bases from J, with 7 bases in between. CDR1 SGHDT and CDR2 YYEEEE come from the germline V gene.

The chain joins TRBV28 to TRBJ1-2; 7 bases are a match to TRBD1. Trimming removed 9 bases from V and 6 bases from J; junction bases left unmatched: 7. Germline loops: CDR1 MDHEN, CDR2 SYDVKM. The CDR3 consists of 12 residues. The CDR3 loop reads CASRTGSDGYTF. DNA for the CDR3: TGTGCCAGTAGGACAGGAAGCGATGGCTACACCTTC.